This entry features one T cell receptor beta chain sequence. Its antigen is not known. The data belong to a study of T cell responses to AZD1222 COVID-19 vaccine. Study context: Second-dose intervals near 4 or 12 weeks were combined. Study-level points and caveats: Repertoires were obtained only post-peak T cell response. The CD4 TCRs associated with vaccination extended across spike and predominated at 160-218 and 743-854. Regions left unmutated in variants are reportedly the target of nearly half of spike-specific TCRs.

This CDR3 spans 15 amino acids. Germline V gene lookup returns CDR1 SGHRS and CDR2 YFSETQ. The trim removed 4 bases at V and 7 bases at J, leaving 7 bases unmatched. TCRdb keeps only in-frame clones here, not all; method: immunoSEQ multiplex PCR. The repertoire holds some 130,000 clones, with more than 80% as singletons. J is TRBJ1-4 and V is TRBV5-1; 10 bases agree with TRBD1. The source of this sequence is an adult in good health. Sample: peripheral blood, taken on day 0 of AZD1222 vaccination. The CDR3 bases are TGCGCCAGCAGCCGGCGACAGGGGGCTGTTGAAAAACTGTTTTTT. It specifies CASSRRQGAVEKLFF.